This TCR beta chain is drawn from a study of cytomegalovirus exposure and HLA in healthy donors. The CDR3 length is 14 residues. V was clipped by 4 bases and J by 5 bases, with 14 bases between them. Germline V CDR1 and CDR2: LNHDA, SQIVND (reference sequence). The method was immunoSEQ multiplex PCR; TCRdb's version includes in-frame clones alone and lacks a portion of them. The profile covers some 130,000 clones, with about 80% appearing a single time and roughly 29% taken by the ten largest. The sequence derives from a young man in good health and CMV-seropositive. What was sequenced was PBMCs. V usage is TRBV19 and J usage is TRBJ1-1, with D possibly matching TRBD1 (6 bases). The CDR3 region is CASSRDMLGTEAFF. For the CDR3, the DNA is TGTGCCAGTAGTAGGGACATGCTTGGAACTGAAGCTTTCTTT. The variable domain in full, completed from reference TRBV19 and TRBJ1-1, reads DGGITQSPKYLFRKEGQNVTLSCEQNLNHDAMYWYRQDPGQGLRLIYYSQIVNDFQKGDIAEGYSVSREKKESFPLTVTSAQKNPTAFYLCASSRDMLGTEAFFGQGTRLTVV.